This T cell receptor (beta chain) was recovered during a study of blood T cells in healthy people across ages. Notes on the study in general: A conclusive naive versus antigen-experienced comparison was prevented by the unsorted PBMCs.

The J segment lost 5 bases and the V segment lost 6 bases, leaving 13 bases of the junction unmatched. Per germline, CDR1 MDHEN and CDR2 SYDVKM. The CDR3 is made up of 16 amino acids. A sample-barcoded 5' primer and a J-beta primer mix were used in a second PCR of about 7 to 12 cycles. The template-switch adaptor, which had 12 random nucleotides, put a tag on each cDNA molecule. MiXCR, applied by TCRdb to the 5' RACE reads, yields one record per CDR3 protein. Among over 450,000 distinct CDR3 sequences listed, approximately 25% were seen once. Remarks on this clonotype: Its specificity is unknown.

These data were likewise used in another study, on T cells of mothers and their children. That study adds: Study donors consisted of three healthy Caucasian mothers and their six children.

The sequence was obtained from a boy aged 5-17 years in good health. This rearrangement joins TRBV28 to TRBJ2-5, with 9 bases lining up with TRBD2. The sequenced sample consisted of blood. The CDR3 DNA sequence: TGTGCCAGCAGCCGAGGGGTAGCGGGAGCTGGGGAGACCCAGTACTTC. Protein sequence: CASSRGVAGAGETQYF.